One sample yielded the 5 T cell receptor beta chains listed below, sequenced in a study of OX40 agonist ivuxolimab in advanced cancers. Clones were sequenced by immunoSEQ multiplex PCR, and TCRdb holds only the in-frame ones, with some missing. Here the sample spans tens of thousands of clones, 70% to 90% being singletons. Source: CD4+ or CD8+ T cells sorted from blood, taken in a trial of the OX40 agonist ivuxolimab. The origin of the receptors is an adult with an advanced solid tumor such as melanoma, head and neck, liver or kidney cancer.

The chain carries TRBV6-5 and TRBJ1-1, with D possibly matching TRBD1 (6 bases). The CDR3 totals 14 residues. Germline values: CDR1 MNHEY, CDR2 SVGAGI. V dropped 7 bases and J dropped 1 base, with 13 bases sitting between them. CDR3 nucleotides: TGTGCCAGCAAATTTGGACAGCAGAACACTGAAGCTTTCTTT. Encoded protein: CASKFGQQNTEAFF.

A single count supports this clone. The chain couples TRBV7-2 to TRBJ1-2; D possibly corresponds to TRBD1 (6 bases). CDR3 length equals 15 residues. Germline CDR1 reads SGHTA; CDR2 reads FQGNSA. V was cut by 5 bases and J by 4 bases, with 17 bases left in between. Written as DNA, the CDR3 is TGTGCCAGCAGCCTCAGCCTACAGGGTGCCTATGGCTACACCTTC. Its protein product is CASSLSLQGAYGYTF.

CDR3 region: CASSSLAGLSGTDTQYF. CDR3 nucleotide sequence: TGTGCCAGCAGCTCATTAGCGGGGCTTTCTGGGACAGATACGCAGTATTTT. The rearrangement joins TRBV7-2 to TRBJ2-3, with 8 positions matching TRBD2. Trimming took 4 bases from V and 3 from J; bases not matched to a gene: 12. In germline, CDR1 is SGHTA, CDR2 FQGNSA. This CDR3 spans 17 amino acids. The variable domain in full, completed from reference TRBV7-2 and TRBJ2-3, reads GAGVSQSPSNKVTEKGKDVELRCDPISGHTALYWYRQSLGQGLEFLIYFQGNSAPDKSGLPSDRFSAERTGGSVSTLTIQRTQQEDSAVYLCASSSLAGLSGTDTQYFGPGTRLTVL.

About this clone: One end of the junction fails to match germline, which may point to a read error. This chain joins TRBV10-2 and TRBJ1-2, with no clear D. CDR1 and CDR2 from the germline V gene are WSHSY and SAAADI. This CDR3 has 12 amino acids. In nucleotides, the CDR3 is TGCGCCAGCAGTGCGGACTACTACGGCTACACCTTC. Translation: CASSADYYGYTF.

The V call is TRBV15, the J call TRBJ2-1; 8 bases fit TRBD1. V dropped 6 bases and J dropped 1; count of bases not matched to a gene: 5. Germline values: CDR1 LNHNV, CDR2 YYDKDF (reference sequence). This CDR3 contains 15 residues. For the CDR3, the DNA is TGTGCCACCAGAAAAGACAGGGGATCCTACAATGAGCAGTTCTTC. The encoded protein is CATRKDRGSYNEQFF.